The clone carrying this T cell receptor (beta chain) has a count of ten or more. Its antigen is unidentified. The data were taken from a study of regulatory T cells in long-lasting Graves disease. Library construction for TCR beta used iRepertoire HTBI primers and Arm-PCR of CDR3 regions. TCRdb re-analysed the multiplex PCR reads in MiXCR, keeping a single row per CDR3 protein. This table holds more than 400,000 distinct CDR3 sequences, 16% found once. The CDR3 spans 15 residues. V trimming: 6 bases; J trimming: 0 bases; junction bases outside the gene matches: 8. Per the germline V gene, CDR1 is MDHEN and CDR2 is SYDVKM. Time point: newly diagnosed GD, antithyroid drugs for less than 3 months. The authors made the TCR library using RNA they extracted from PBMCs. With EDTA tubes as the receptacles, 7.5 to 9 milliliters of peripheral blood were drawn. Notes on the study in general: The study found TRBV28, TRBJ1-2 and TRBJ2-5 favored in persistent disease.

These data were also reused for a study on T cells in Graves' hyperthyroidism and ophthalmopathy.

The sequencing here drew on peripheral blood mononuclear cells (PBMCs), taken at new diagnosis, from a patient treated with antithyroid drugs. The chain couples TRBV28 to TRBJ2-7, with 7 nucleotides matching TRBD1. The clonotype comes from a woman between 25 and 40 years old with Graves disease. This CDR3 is CASSLDRFVSYEQYF. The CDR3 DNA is TGTGCCAGCAGCCTGGACAGGTTCGTCTCCTACGAGCAGTACTTC.